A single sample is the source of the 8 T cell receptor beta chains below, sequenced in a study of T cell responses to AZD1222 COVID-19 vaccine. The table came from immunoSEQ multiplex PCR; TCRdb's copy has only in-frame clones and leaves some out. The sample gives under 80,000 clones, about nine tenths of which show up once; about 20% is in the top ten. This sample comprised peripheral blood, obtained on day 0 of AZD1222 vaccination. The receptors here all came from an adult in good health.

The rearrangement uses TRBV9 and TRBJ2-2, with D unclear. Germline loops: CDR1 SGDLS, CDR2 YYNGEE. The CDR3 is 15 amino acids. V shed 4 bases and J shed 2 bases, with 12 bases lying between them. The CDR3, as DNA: TGTGCCAGCAGCCCTTACAGTGGAAACACCGGGGAGCTGTTTTTT. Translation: CASSPYSGNTGELFF.

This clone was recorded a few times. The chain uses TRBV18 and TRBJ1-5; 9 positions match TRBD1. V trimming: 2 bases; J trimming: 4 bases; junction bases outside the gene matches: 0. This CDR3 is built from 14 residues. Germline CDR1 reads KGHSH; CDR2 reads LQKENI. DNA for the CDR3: TGTGCCAGCTCACCAGGGACAGGGAATCAGCCCCAGCATTTT. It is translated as CASSPGTGNQPQHF.

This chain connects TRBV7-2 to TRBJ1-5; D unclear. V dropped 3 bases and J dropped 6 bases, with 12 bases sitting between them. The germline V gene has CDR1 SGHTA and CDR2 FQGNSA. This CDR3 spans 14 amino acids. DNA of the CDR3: TGTGCCAGCAGCTTTAGGTGGACCCCTCAGCCCCAGCATTTT. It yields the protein CASSFRWTPQPQHF.

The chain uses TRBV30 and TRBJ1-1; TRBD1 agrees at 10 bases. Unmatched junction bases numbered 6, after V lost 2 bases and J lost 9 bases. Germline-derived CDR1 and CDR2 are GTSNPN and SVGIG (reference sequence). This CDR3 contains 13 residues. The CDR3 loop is CAWSLDRGRQAFF. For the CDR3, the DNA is TGTGCCTGGAGTTTAGACAGGGGGCGTCAAGCTTTCTTT.

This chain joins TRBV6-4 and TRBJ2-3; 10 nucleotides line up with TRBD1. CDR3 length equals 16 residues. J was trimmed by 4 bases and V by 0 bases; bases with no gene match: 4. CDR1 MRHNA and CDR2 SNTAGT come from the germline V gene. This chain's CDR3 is CASSDSETGGADTQYF. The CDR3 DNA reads TGTGCCAGCAGTGACTCTGAGACAGGGGGCGCAGATACGCAGTATTTT.

The CDR3: CSARFAGRAFF. Here the CDR3 DNA reads TGCAGTGCTAGGTTTGCCGGGCGGGCTTTCTTT. This chain joins TRBV20-1 and TRBJ1-1, with D hard to call. CDR3 length equals 11 residues. Per the germline V gene, CDR1 is DFQATT and CDR2 is SNEGSKA (reference sequence). Trimming removed 3 bases from V and 11 bases from J, with 13 bases in between.

CDR3 in DNA: TGTGCCAGCAGTTCAACGGCGACAACTAATGAAAAACTGTTTTTT. This translates into CASSSTATTNEKLFF. V gene TRBV28 combines with J gene TRBJ1-4; no definite D call. This CDR3 has 15 amino acids. The V gene's germline CDR1 is MDHEN and CDR2 SYDVKM. Trimming pared 4 bases from V and 0 bases from J, leaving 9 bases between.

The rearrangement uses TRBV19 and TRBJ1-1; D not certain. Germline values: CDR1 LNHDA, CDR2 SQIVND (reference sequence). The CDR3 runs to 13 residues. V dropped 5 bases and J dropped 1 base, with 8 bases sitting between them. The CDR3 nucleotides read TGTGCCAGTAGTTATCACAAGAACACTGAAGCTTTCTTT. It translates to CASSYHKNTEAFF.